This T cell receptor (beta chain) was identified during a study of blood T cell repertoires in COVID-19. Looking at the study overall: Sources were T cells, B-cell-depleted T cells, or PBMCs; the material itself was cDNA or gDNA.

In the original workflow: Reference gene primers were amplified, and this amplification served to estimate nucleated cell counts. Clones were sequenced by immunoSEQ multiplex PCR, and TCRdb holds only the in-frame ones, with some missing. For V, J and clone size, that table is used; D and trimming come from the DNA. The sample lists roughly 35,000 clones; over 90% were seen once. Germline V CDR1 and CDR2: MDHEN, SYDVKM. The V gene end was trimmed by 7 bases and the J gene end by 0 bases; junction bases not matched to a gene: 10. There are 17 residues in the CDR3. Sequencing was done on a sample of peripheral blood. This TCR derives from a human donor in a cohort sampled during active COVID-19. The chain carries TRBV28 and TRBJ2-1, with 9 bases identical to TRBD1. DNA for the CDR3: TGTGCCAGCAAAGCGGACAGGGGCGAAAGCTCCTACAATGAGCAGTTCTTC. It specifies CASKADRGESSYNEQFF.